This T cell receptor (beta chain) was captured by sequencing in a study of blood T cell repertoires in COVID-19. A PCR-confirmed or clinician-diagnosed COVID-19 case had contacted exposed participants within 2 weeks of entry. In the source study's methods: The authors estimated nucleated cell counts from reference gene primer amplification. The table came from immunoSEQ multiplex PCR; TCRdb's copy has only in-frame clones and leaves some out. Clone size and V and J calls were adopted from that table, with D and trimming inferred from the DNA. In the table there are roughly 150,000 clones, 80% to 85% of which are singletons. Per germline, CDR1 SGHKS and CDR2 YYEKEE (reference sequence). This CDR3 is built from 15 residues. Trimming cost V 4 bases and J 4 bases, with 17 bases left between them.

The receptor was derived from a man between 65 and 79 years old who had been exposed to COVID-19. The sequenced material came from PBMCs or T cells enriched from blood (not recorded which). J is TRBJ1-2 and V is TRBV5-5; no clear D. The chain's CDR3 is CASSALPGDFYGYTF. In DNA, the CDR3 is TGTGCCAGCAGCGCACTCCCGGGTGACTTCTATGGCTACACCTTC.